A single sample is the source of the 20 T cell receptor beta chains below, sequenced in a study of spatial heterogeneity in lung cancer. TCRdb re-derived calls from the 5' RACE reads in MiXCR, one entry per CDR3 protein. The sample consists of more than 85,000 distinct CDR3 sequences, around 8.6% of them appearing once. Described time point: sample taken at primary tumor resection. Tumor, nontumor lung or frozen PBMC supplied whole RNA, sequenced without sorting. Sample: PBMCs, taken at surgery. Source of these receptors: a male donor with early-stage non-small cell lung cancer.

The rearrangement joins TRBV20-1 to TRBJ1-1; 9 positions match TRBD1. CDR3 length equals 13 residues. J gave up 5 bases and V 5 bases, and 6 bases lay outside the gene matches. The germline V gene encodes CDR1 DFQATT and CDR2 SNEGSKA (reference sequence). CDR3 protein: CSALGDRETEAFF. CDR3 DNA: TGCAGTGCTCTTGGGGACAGGGAAACTGAAGCTTTCTTT.

Turning to this clonotype: A much larger clone lies a single base off, so this may be a read error. V and J are TRBV7-2 and TRBJ2-7, with TRBD1 as a possible D gene (6 bases). CDR3 size: 14 residues. CDR1 is SGHTA, CDR2 FQGNSA, per germline. V was cut by 5 bases and J by 4 bases, with 15 bases left in between. CDR3 sequence (DNA): TGTGCCAGCAGCCCAGGACAGTTTCGTTACGAGCAGTACTTC. Translation gives CASSPGQFRYEQYF.

The chain combines TRBV2 with TRBJ2-7; 10 nucleotides line up with TRBD1. With 7 bases clipped from V and 3 bases from J, the junction kept 18 bases outside the gene matches. Per germline, CDR1 SNHLY and CDR2 FYNNEI. The CDR3 is 18 residues long. This chain's CDR3 is CASNPLLGQGGHGYEQYF. CDR3 in DNA: TGTGCCAGCAATCCACTTCTTGGACAGGGGGGCCACGGCTACGAGCAGTACTTC.

This clonotype occurred a few times. The gene calls are TRBV6-2 or TRBV6-3 and TRBJ2-5, with D perhaps given as TRBD1 or TRBD2 (5 bases each). V was clipped by 2 bases and J by 1 base, with 8 bases between them. The CDR3 length is 14 residues. The germline CDR1 and CDR2 sequences are MNHEY and SVGEGT. CDR3 residues: CASSYDGTQETQYF. Written as DNA, the CDR3 is TGTGCCAGCAGTTACGACGGGACCCAAGAGACCCAGTACTTC.

This clonotype was detected a few times. CDR3 nucleotides: TGTGCCAGCAGGACGCCCGGGACACTAAACACTGAAGCTTTCTTT. It translates to CASRTPGTLNTEAFF. The rearrangement links TRBV6-2 or TRBV6-3 to TRBJ1-1; tentative D call: TRBD1 (6 bases). Germline V gene sequence: CDR1 MNHEY, CDR2 SVGEGT. V lost 6 bases and J 2 bases, leaving 16 bases between the germline ends. This CDR3 region has 15 residues.

This clonotype came up many times. This chain joins TRBV7-6 and TRBJ2-3; no definite D call. This CDR3 is built from 14 residues. Per the germline V gene, CDR1 is SGHVS and CDR2 is FNYEAQ. V was shortened by 3 bases and J by 0 bases, with 7 bases between the two germline ends. CDR3 sequence reads: CASSLATSTDTQYF. For the CDR3, the DNA is TGTGCCAGCAGCTTGGCGACAAGCACAGATACGCAGTATTTT.

The rearrangement links TRBV5-5 to TRBJ2-4; D is unclear. The V end lost 0 bases, the J end lost 0 bases, and 7 bases lay between the germline ends. In germline, CDR1 is SGHKS, CDR2 YYEKEE (reference sequence). The CDR3 totals 15 residues. CDR3 bases: TGTGCCAGCAGCTTGGGACCCTTAGCCAAAAACATTCAGTACTTC. It is translated as CASSLGPLAKNIQYF.

This chain links TRBV6-5 with TRBJ2-3; D is perhaps TRBD2 (6 bases). The CDR3 is made up of 15 amino acids. Trimming took 3 bases from V and 3 from J, leaving 13 bases between them. Germline V gene lookup returns CDR1 MNHEY and CDR2 SVGAGI. CDR3 coding DNA: TGTGCCAGCAGTTATTCGGGGGTGAGGACAGATACGCAGTATTTT. This gives the protein CASSYSGVRTDTQYF.

This rearrangement joins TRBV20-1 to TRBJ2-7; TRBD2 matches at 8 bases. The CDR3 runs to 12 residues. Germline lookup yields CDR1 DFQATT and CDR2 SNEGSKA (reference sequence). V trimming: 1 base; J trimming: 7 bases; junction bases outside the gene matches: 3. The CDR3 coding sequence is TGCAGTGCTAGAGGGGGACTAGGGGAGCAGTACTTC. Translating gives CSARGGLGEQYF.

In this sample, this clonotype turned up a few times. V is TRBV7-2 and J is TRBJ2-1; TRBD2 agrees at 11 bases. The CDR3 consists of 17 residues. CDR1 SGHTA and CDR2 FQGNSA come from the germline V gene. V lost 1 base, J lost 4 bases, and 6 bases stayed unmatched. The CDR3 region is CASSLGLAGGPYNEQFF. CDR3 in DNA: TGTGCCAGCAGCTTAGGCCTAGCGGGAGGCCCATACAATGAGCAGTTCTTC.

This clonotype appeared many times. V is TRBV9 and J is TRBJ1-4; D ambiguous. The ends were cut back, 0 bases at V and 5 bases at J, with 11 bases in the middle. The CDR3 spans 15 residues. Germline-derived CDR1 and CDR2 are SGDLS and YYNGEE. The CDR3: CASSVGLTSNEKLFF. The DNA of the CDR3 is TGTGCCAGCAGCGTAGGGCTCACCTCGAATGAAAAACTGTTTTTT.

The rearrangement links TRBV28 to TRBJ2-3; TRBD2 agrees at 8 bases. CDR3 size: 15 residues. Germline V gives CDR1 MDHEN, CDR2 SYDVKM. V trimming: 2 bases; J trimming: 3 bases; junction bases outside the gene matches: 4. CDR3: CASSLLASGTDTQYF. The CDR3 bases are TGTGCCAGCAGTTTACTGGCTAGCGGGACAGATACGCAGTATTTT.

The J gene is TRBJ2-1, the V gene TRBV11-1; the match to TRBD1 covers 7 bases. The V gene end was trimmed by 5 bases and the J gene end by 8 bases; junction bases not matched to a gene: 6. Germline V gene data show CDR1 as SGHAT and CDR2 as FQDESV (reference sequence). This CDR3 is built from 13 residues. The CDR3 DNA follows: TGTGCCAGCAGCGCCGGGACAGAGGATGAGCAGTTCTTC. Its translation: CASSAGTEDEQFF.

This clonotype was observed many times. The chain uses TRBV4-1 and TRBJ2-7; 9 bases match TRBD1. The germline V gene has CDR1 MGHRA and CDR2 YSYEKL. V shed 4 bases, J shed 3 bases, and the junction held 4 bases outside the gene matches. The CDR3 loop spans 14 amino acids. The CDR3 DNA follows: TGCGCCAGCAGCCTAACAGGGGGCGTCTACGAGCAGTACTTC. Translation gives CASSLTGGVYEQYF.

V usage is TRBV12-5 and J usage is TRBJ1-4; D not certain. The CDR3 loop spans 16 amino acids. Trimming stripped 6 bases from V and 4 bases from J, with 18 bases between. Germline CDR1 reads LGHNT; CDR2 reads FRNRAP. CDR3 region: CASGRTDRRINEKLFF. CDR3 nucleotide sequence: TGTGCTAGTGGCCGCACAGATAGACGGATTAATGAAAAACTGTTTTTT.

The rearrangement links TRBV9 to TRBJ2-1; no reliable D call. CDR1 is SGDLS and CDR2 is YYNGEE in the germline V gene. V was clipped by 0 bases and J by 5 bases, with 12 bases between them. CDR3 length: 15 residues. The CDR3 nucleotides are TGTGCCAGCAGCGTAGACCAAGCTTTTCACAATGAGCAGTTCTTC. Encoded protein: CASSVDQAFHNEQFF.

This clonotype has only a few counts. J is TRBJ2-5 and V is TRBV7-2; 10 bases match TRBD2. Germline assignment: CDR1 SGHTA and CDR2 FQGNSA. There are 16 residues in the CDR3. Unmatched junction bases numbered 10, after V lost 1 base and J lost 8 bases. The CDR3 sequence is CASSLVSSLAGATQYF. The CDR3 DNA is TGTGCCAGCAGCTTAGTCAGTAGTCTAGCGGGAGCTACCCAGTACTTC.

A few counts support this clonotype. This chain joins TRBV11-2 and TRBJ2-3; perhaps TRBD2 as D (6 bases). Germline values: CDR1 SGHAT, CDR2 FQNNGV. The CDR3 runs 15 residues. V was trimmed by 0 bases and J by 9 bases, leaving 16 bases between them. The CDR3 nucleotides are TGTGCCAGCAGCTTAGATCTGGGGAGCGGGCGGACGCAGTATTTT. As protein: CASSLDLGSGRTQYF.

This rearrangement joins TRBV4-2 to TRBJ2-7; no definite D call. Per the germline V gene, CDR1 is LGHNA and CDR2 is YNFKEQ. Trimming took off 0 bases at V and 5 bases at J, with 8 bases between the two ends. The CDR3 is 13 amino acids. Here the CDR3 DNA reads TGTGCCAGCAGCCAAGATCTGTTCGACGAGCAGTACTTC. The encoded protein is CASSQDLFDEQYF.

CDR3 residues: CASSMEGRPQETQYF. The CDR3 nucleotides read TGCGCCAGCAGCATGGAGGGGCGACCCCAAGAGACCCAGTACTTC. The genes are TRBV5-1 and TRBJ2-5; the D gene is possibly TRBD2 (6 bases). V was cut by 4 bases and J by 1 base, with 14 bases left in between. CDR3 length: 15 residues. Germline assignment: CDR1 SGHRS and CDR2 YFSETQ.